Below are 26 T cell receptor beta chains sequenced from a single sample in a study of immune heterogeneity within non-small cell lung tumors. Using 32 V and 13 J primers, multiplex PCR amplified TCR beta CDR3. TCRdb re-called the multiplex PCR reads through MiXCR, storing one row per CDR3 protein. This table holds under 1,500 distinct CDR3 sequences, about 48% found once. Template input, which was bulk tumor genomic DNA, totaled roughly 600 ng per sample. Biopsies that were spaced far apart were taken, several per primary tumor, during surgery. Curative surgery was undertaken by patients, who had untreated, newly diagnosed non-small cell lung cancer. Sequenced material: lung tumor tissue. All receptors come from a man in his sixties with non-small cell lung cancer.

This chain connects TRBV6-5 to TRBJ2-7; 9 positions agree with TRBD1. The junction had 10 bases not matched to a gene; V was cut back by 2 bases and J by 2 bases. Germline V gene lookup returns CDR1 MNHEY and CDR2 SVGAGI. This CDR3 comprises 17 residues. CDR3 sequence (DNA): TGTGCCAGCAGTTACCCCTCGGGACAGGGAATCCCCTACGAGCAGTACTTC. It yields the protein CASSYPSGQGIPYEQYF.

The V gene is TRBV19, the J gene TRBJ1-3; 8 positions match TRBD1. V shed 7 bases and J 0 bases; nucleotides not matched to a gene: 11. Germline V gene data show CDR1 as LNHDA and CDR2 as SQIVND (reference sequence). There are 17 residues in the CDR3. Written as DNA, the CDR3 is TGTGCCAGTACCATGGACAGGGTGGTTCACTCTGGAAACACCATATATTTT. Residues: CASTMDRVVHSGNTIYF.

This clonotype was found a few times. One end of the junction is discordant with germline, which a read error may explain. The J gene is TRBJ2-1, the V gene TRBV7-8; D remains ambiguous. The CDR3 runs to 13 residues. CDR1 is SGHVS and CDR2 is FQNEAQ in the germline V gene. CDR3 loop: CASTPDGHNDQFF. The CDR3 DNA follows: TGTGCCAGCACCCCAGATGGGCACAATGATCAGTTCTTC.

The J gene is TRBJ2-7, the V gene TRBV11-3, with D perhaps matching TRBD1 (6 bases). CDR1 is SGHNT and CDR2 is YENEEA in the germline V gene. The CDR3 runs to 14 residues. The V gene lost 2 bases and the J gene lost 4 bases, with 12 bases spanning the gap. The CDR3 sequence is CASSLTGIGYEQYV. CDR3 bases: TGTGCCAGCAGCTTAACAGGGATTGGTTACGAGCAGTACGTC.

The chain combines TRBV2 with TRBJ2-1; 10 positions agree with TRBD2. This CDR3 comprises 13 residues. V lost 10 bases, J lost 5 bases, and 5 bases stayed unmatched. Per the germline V gene, CDR1 is SNHLY and CDR2 is FYNNEI. The DNA of the CDR3 is TGTGCCACTACTAGCGGGACCAACAATGAGCAGTTCTTC. This sequence encodes CATTSGTNNEQFF.

The rearrangement links TRBV28 to TRBJ1-5; no firm D call. The CDR3 is 16 residues long. V lost 6 bases to trimming and J lost 1 base, with 16 bases between them. Germline lookup yields CDR1 MDHEN and CDR2 SYDVKM. The CDR3 loop is CASSSGWGISNQPQHF. The CDR3 DNA sequence: TGTGCCAGCAGCTCGGGCTGGGGTATAAGCAATCAGCCCCAGCATTTT.

CDR3 protein: CASSRTRDRGPHEQYV. CDR3 sequence (DNA): TGTGCTAGCAGCCGGACCCGGGACAGGGGGCCCCACGAGCAGTACGTC. The rearrangement joins TRBV7-7 to TRBJ2-7, with 12 positions matching TRBD1. Germline V gene lookup returns CDR1 SSHAT and CDR2 FNYEAQ (reference sequence). The CDR3 consists of 16 residues.

CDR3 in amino acids: CASRFWDRATDTQYF. CDR3 nucleotide sequence: TGTGCCAGCAGGTTCTGGGACAGGGCAACAGATACGCAGTATTTT. The rearrangement uses TRBV11-2 and TRBJ2-3; 9 bases are a match to TRBD1. CDR1 is SGHAT, CDR2 FQNNGV, per germline. V shed 6 bases, J shed 3 bases, and the junction held 7 bases outside the gene matches. This CDR3 region has 15 residues.

About this clonotype: A much larger clone lies one base from this, so it may be a read error. The rearrangement uses TRBV6-1 and TRBJ2-7; 13 positions agree with TRBD2. Losses at the gene ends were 6 bases for V and 5 bases for J; bases not matched to a gene: 4. This CDR3 contains 14 residues. Germline V CDR1 and CDR2: MNHNS, SASEGT. CDR3 sequence reads: CASRGLAGVDEQYV. CDR3 sequence (DNA): TGTGCCAGCAGAGGACTAGCGGGAGTGGACGAGCAGTACGTC.

The chain uses TRBV20-1 and TRBJ2-3; 15 nucleotides line up with TRBD2. V was pared by 0 bases and J by 6 bases, with 10 bases of the junction left unmatched. Germline assignment: CDR1 DFQATT and CDR2 SNEGSKA (reference sequence). The CDR3 extends over 18 amino acids. CDR3 region: CSARDSGLAGGTPDTQYF. Written as DNA, the CDR3 is TGCAGTGCTAGAGATTCGGGACTAGCGGGAGGCACCCCGGATACGCAGTATTTT.

The chain has TRBV20-1 and TRBJ1-4; 8 bases agree with TRBD1. The V segment lost 0 bases and the J segment 7 bases; nucleotides outside the gene matches: 7. Germline V gene data show CDR1 as DFQATT and CDR2 as SNEGSKA (reference sequence). CDR3 length equals 15 residues. CDR3 loop: CSARDWGTGGEKLFF. The CDR3 DNA follows: TGCAGTGCTAGAGATTGGGGGACAGGTGGTGAAAAACTGTTTTTT.

The chain carries TRBV28 and TRBJ1-5; 8 bases align to TRBD1. The V gene end was trimmed by 4 bases and the J gene end by 5 bases; junction bases not matched to a gene: 10. The CDR3 spans 16 residues. In germline, CDR1 is MDHEN, CDR2 SYDVKM. The CDR3 loop reads CASSYPMGTGDQPQHF. The CDR3 DNA reads as TGTGCCAGCAGTTATCCTATGGGGACAGGAGATCAGCCCCAGCATTTT.

V usage is TRBV11-2 and J usage is TRBJ2-3; D gene unclear. The V end was cut by 5 bases, the J end by 3 bases, with 6 bases between. Germline assignment: CDR1 SGHAT and CDR2 FQNNGV. This CDR3 is built from 12 residues. CDR3 bases: TGTGCCAGCAGCCTAATAACAGATACGCAGTATTTT. This sequence encodes CASSLITDTQYF.

This CDR3 reads CASIGTQYYGYTF. DNA of the CDR3: TGTGCCAGCATAGGTACACAATACTATGGCTACACCTTC. V usage is TRBV2 and J usage is TRBJ1-2, with D unclear. V lost 7 bases to trimming and J lost 3 bases, with 12 bases between them. CDR3 size: 13 residues. Germline-derived CDR1 and CDR2 are SNHLY and FYNNEI.

In its sample, this clonotype is large (0.1 to 1%). This chain joins TRBV3-1 and TRBJ1-2, with 7 bases identical to TRBD1. The CDR3 is 18 residues long. J lost 1 base, V lost 1 base, and 12 bases had no gene match. Germline assignment: CDR1 LGHDT and CDR2 YNNKEL (reference sequence). CDR3 coding DNA: TGTGCCAGCAGCCAAGCTACCATGACAGGGTGGGTTAACTATGGCTACACCTTC. This gives the protein CASSQATMTGWVNYGYTF.

This chain links TRBV5-6 with TRBJ1-4; D is unresolved. Germline loops: CDR1 SGHDT, CDR2 YYEEEE. V was pared by 1 base and J by 3 bases, with 10 bases between. The CDR3 loop spans 15 amino acids. In nucleotides, the CDR3 is TGTGCCAGCAGCTTGAGTTACAGTTCTAATGAAAAACTGTTTTTT. Protein product: CASSLSYSSNEKLFF.

The V gene is TRBV20-1, the J gene TRBJ2-7; 7 bases map to TRBD2. This CDR3 is built from 13 residues. V shed 4 bases, J shed 2 bases, and the junction held 5 bases outside the gene matches. Germline V lookup: CDR1 DFQATT, CDR2 SNEGSKA (reference sequence). The CDR3 sequence is CSAMLREPYEQYF. In DNA, the CDR3 is TGCAGTGCTATGTTGCGGGAGCCCTACGAGCAGTACTTC.

This chain uses TRBV28 with TRBJ2-7, with D perhaps assigned TRBD1 or TRBD2 (5 bases each). V was shortened by 6 bases and J by 4 bases, with 13 bases between the two germline ends. The CDR3 sequence is 13 residues long. Looked up from germline, CDR1 is MDHEN and CDR2 is SYDVKM. The DNA for the CDR3 is TGTGCCAGCAGGTTCGGGACCCCTTACGAGCAGTACTTC. This translates into CASRFGTPYEQYF. Complete variable domain (other parts from reference TRBV28 and TRBJ2-7): DVKVTQSSRYLVKRTGEKVFLECVQDMDHENMFWYRQDPGLGLRLIYFSYDVKMKEKGDIPEGYSVSREKKERFSLILESASTNQTSMYLCASRFGTPYEQYFGPGTRLTVT.

By sample share, this clonotype is large. The J gene is TRBJ2-1, the V gene TRBV7-8; the match to TRBD1 covers 12 bases. The germline V gene has CDR1 SGHVS and CDR2 FQNEAQ. With V trimmed by 8 bases and J by 8 bases, 7 bases remained unmatched. The CDR3 spans 14 residues. The CDR3 coding sequence is TGTGCCAGCTCCGGGACAGGGGGCATGGATGAGCAGTTCTTC. This translates into CASSGTGGMDEQFF.

The J gene is TRBJ1-2, the V gene TRBV20-1, with no clear D. CDR1 is DFQATT and CDR2 is SNEGSKA in the germline V gene (reference sequence). The CDR3 sequence is 14 residues long. Trimming cost V 0 bases and J 2 bases, with 10 bases left between them. CDR3 amino acids: CSARDLAENYGYTF. The CDR3, as DNA: TGCAGTGCTAGAGATCTGGCTGAGAACTATGGCTACACCTTC.

The chain recombines TRBV10-2 with TRBJ2-7; D perhaps matches TRBD2 (6 bases). Trimming pared 6 bases from V and 4 bases from J, leaving 16 bases between. CDR1 and CDR2 (germline): WSHSY, SAAADI. The CDR3 runs 14 residues. The CDR3 loop reads CASRMGGRFYEQYV. The CDR3 nucleotides read TGCGCCAGCAGGATGGGAGGACGGTTTTACGAGCAGTACGTC.

This clonotype was seen a few times. The V call is TRBV5-1, the J call TRBJ2-3; 7 bases agree with TRBD1. CDR1 and CDR2 (germline): SGHRS, YFSETQ. CDR3 length equals 14 residues. V gave up 3 bases and J gave up 2 bases; unmatched junction bases: 3. The CDR3 region is CASSSGQITDTQYF. As DNA, the CDR3 is TGCGCCAGCAGCTCGGGACAGATCACAGATACGCAGTATTTT.

This clonotype came up a few times. The chain combines TRBV19 with TRBJ2-2, with D possibly being TRBD2 (6 bases). Germline V gene lookup returns CDR1 LNHDA and CDR2 SQIVND (reference sequence). Trimming took 4 bases from V and 7 from J, leaving 19 bases between them. The length of the CDR3 is 16 residues. Written as DNA, the CDR3 is TGTGCCAGTAGTACCCGAGGGCCTTCAGCGGGCGGGGAGCTGTTTTTT. Translated, it gives CASSTRGPSAGGELFF.

This clonotype showed up just a few times. The genes are TRBV7-2 and TRBJ2-3; 11 nucleotides line up with TRBD2. This CDR3 has 17 residues. Germline loops: CDR1 SGHTA, CDR2 FQGNSA. Trimming removed 1 base from V and 2 bases from J; junction bases left unmatched: 5. CDR3 region: CASSLGPLAGVTDTQYF. CDR3 DNA sequence: TGTGCCAGCAGCTTAGGGCCACTAGCGGGAGTCACAGATACGCAGTATTTT.

The chain carries TRBV28 and TRBJ2-1; D gene ambiguous. CDR3 length: 12 residues. CDR1 and CDR2 (germline): MDHEN, SYDVKM. Trimming left V 5 bases short and J 11 bases short, with 13 bases between. The CDR3 DNA follows: TGTGCCAGCAGTCCGAATGGACCGAAGCAGTTCTTC. Residues: CASSPNGPKQFF. Supplemented by reference TRBV28 and TRBJ2-1, the full variable domain reads DVKVTQSSRYLVKRTGEKVFLECVQDMDHENMFWYRQDPGLGLRLIYFSYDVKMKEKGDIPEGYSVSREKKERFSLILESASTNQTSMYLCASSPNGPKQFFGPGTRLTVL.

The rearrangement joins TRBV20-1 to TRBJ2-1; 11 bases are shared with TRBD2. The CDR3 covers 16 residues. The V gene end was trimmed by 6 bases and the J gene end by 4 bases; junction bases not matched to a gene: 11. Per the germline V gene, CDR1 is DFQATT and CDR2 is SNEGSKA (reference sequence). Written as DNA, the CDR3 is TGCAGTGCGATCCCCCCGGGACTAGCGGCATACAATGAGCAGTTCTTC. Its translation: CSAIPPGLAAYNEQFF.